Shown below are 23 T cell receptor beta chains from a single sample sequenced in a study of T cells in Graves' hyperthyroidism and ophthalmopathy. Researchers amplified the TCR beta CDR3 regions from RNA transcripts. The HTBI primer set drove a first-round RT-PCR of the TCR CDR3. MiXCR was run by TCRdb on the multiplex PCR reads, yielding one entry per CDR3 protein. This table holds fewer than 400,000 distinct CDR3 sequences, over 12% found once. Sequencing was carried out using blood. The receptors here all came from a man aged 45 to 65 with Graves' ophthalmopathy.

Regarding this clonotype: A read error is possible here, since a much larger clone lies one base away. V is TRBV12-3 or TRBV12-4 and J is TRBJ1-1; D perhaps matches TRBD1 (5 bases). The V end was cut by 2 bases, the J end by 2 bases, with 12 bases between. The CDR3 consists of 15 residues. CDR3 in amino acids: CASSLRGAKNTEAFF. DNA of the CDR3: TGTGCCAGCAGTTTACGTGGGGCAAAAAACACTGAAGCTTTCTTT.

This clonotype showed up just a few times. This chain links TRBV20-1 with TRBJ1-1; 7 bases fit TRBD1. Germline V gene data show CDR1 as DFQATT and CDR2 as SNEGSKA (reference sequence). J was trimmed by 2 bases and V by 4 bases; bases with no gene match: 7. The CDR3 totals 14 residues. The CDR3 coding sequence is TGCAGTGCTATAGCGGGACAGTTCAACACTGAAGCTTTCTTT. It encodes CSAIAGQFNTEAFF.

This clonotype was detected only a few times. The rearrangement uses TRBV20-1 and TRBJ1-3, with TRBD1 matching 7 bases. V shed 3 bases, J shed 6 bases, and the junction held 11 bases outside the gene matches. Looked up from germline, CDR1 is DFQATT and CDR2 is SNEGSKA (reference sequence). This CDR3 has 15 amino acids. The CDR3 nucleotides read TGCAGTGCTAGCGCCACAGGGGCCGGGGAAAACACCATATATTTT. Translated: CSASATGAGENTIYF.

Comment on this clonotype: This may be a read error: a much more frequent sequence differs by one nucleotide. This CDR3 reads CASSLAGGPENGQFF. The CDR3 DNA reads as TGTGCCAGCAGCCTAGCGGGAGGGCCGGAGAATGGGCAGTTCTTC. The chain couples TRBV5-6 to TRBJ2-1, with 12 bases fitting TRBD2. The CDR3 covers 15 residues. From germline, CDR1 is SGHDT and CDR2 YYEEEE.

This clonotype appeared many times. The chain combines TRBV3-1 with TRBJ1-4; 11 bases fit TRBD1. This CDR3 is built from 16 residues. Germline V lookup: CDR1 LGHDT, CDR2 YNNKEL (reference sequence). The J segment lost 7 bases and the V segment lost 4 bases, leaving 8 bases of the junction unmatched. The CDR3 region is CASSLGTGGSSEKLFF. CDR3 nucleotide sequence: TGTGCCAGCAGCCTCGGGACAGGGGGATCCAGTGAAAAACTGTTTTTT.

About this clonotype itself: One base away lies a much larger clone, so this may be a sequencing read error. The rearrangement links TRBV27 to TRBJ2-7, with D possibly matching TRBD1 (5 bases). Per the germline V gene, CDR1 is MNHEY and CDR2 is SMNVEV (reference sequence). The V and J ends lost 7 bases and 1 base respectively, with 17 bases between them. This CDR3 has 15 residues. CDR3 amino acids: CASTLGQGRSYEQYF. DNA of the CDR3: TGTGCCAGCACATTGGGCCAGGGCCGTTCCTACGAGCAGTACTTC.

This clonotype was seen many times. The rearrangement uses TRBV7-9 and TRBJ2-7; 12 bases line up with TRBD2. The CDR3 covers 14 residues. V was pared by 5 bases and J by 6 bases, with 5 bases of the junction left unmatched. The germline CDR1 and CDR2 sequences are SEHNR and FQNEAQ (reference sequence). CDR3 sequence (DNA): TGTGCCAGCAGCCGGACTAGCGGGACGGTCGAGCAGTACTTC. Amino acid sequence: CASSRTSGTVEQYF.

This clonotype has ten or more counts. V usage is TRBV3-1 and J usage is TRBJ2-1; no reliable D call. V lost 4 bases to trimming and J lost 10 bases, with 5 bases between them. The CDR3 totals 10 residues. Germline values: CDR1 LGHDT, CDR2 YNNKEL (reference sequence). The CDR3 protein is CASSPREQFF. The CDR3 region has the DNA TGTGCCAGCAGCCCCCGAGAGCAGTTCTTC.

This chain uses TRBV24-1 with TRBJ2-3; 7 bases align to TRBD2. Germline V gene sequence: CDR1 KGHDR, CDR2 SFDVKD. The trim removed 0 bases at V and 0 bases at J, leaving 11 bases unmatched. There are 19 residues in the CDR3. Written as DNA, the CDR3 is TGTGCCACCAGTGATTTGGTATGGGACTACCTATCTAGCACAGATACGCAGTATTTT. Amino acid sequence: CATSDLVWDYLSSTDTQYF.

This clonotype was recorded many times. The rearrangement uses TRBV7-8 and TRBJ2-5; D call uncertain. This CDR3 has 14 amino acids. V shed 5 bases and J shed 3 bases, with 13 bases lying between them. The germline gives CDR1 SGHVS, CDR2 FQNEAQ. Written as DNA, the CDR3 is TGTGCCAGCAGCCGTAATCTGGCGGAAGAGACCCAGTACTTC. Its translation: CASSRNLAEETQYF.

The CDR3 loop reads CASSYGVRRLGYEQYF. CDR3 coding DNA: TGTGCCAGCAGCTACGGGGTCAGACGGTTGGGCTACGAGCAGTACTTC. The rearrangement uses TRBV6-1 and TRBJ2-7; tentatively, D is TRBD2 (5 bases). The V end was cut by 6 bases, the J end by 3 bases, with 21 bases between. This CDR3 is built from 16 residues. The V gene's germline CDR1 is MNHNS and CDR2 SASEGT.

In this sample, this clonotype turned up many times. V usage is TRBV6-2 or TRBV6-3 and J usage is TRBJ2-2, with TRBD2 matching 13 bases. V shed 8 bases, J shed 4 bases, and the junction held 1 base outside the gene matches. CDR3 length equals 14 residues. CDR1 and CDR2 (germline): MNHEY, SVGEGT. This CDR3 reads CASRTSGSTGELFF. In DNA form, the CDR3 reads TGTGCCAGCCGGACTAGCGGGAGCACCGGGGAGCTGTTTTTT.

This clonotype has a handful of counts. V is TRBV6-5 and J is TRBJ2-1; 8 nucleotides line up with TRBD1. This CDR3 region has 15 residues. Germline lookup yields CDR1 MNHEY and CDR2 SVGAGI. With V trimmed by 2 bases and J by 6 bases, 6 bases remained unmatched. The CDR3 here is CASSYPGQVRNEQFF. DNA of the CDR3: TGTGCCAGCAGTTACCCGGGACAGGTTCGCAATGAGCAGTTCTTC.

This clonotype was picked up many times. The rearrangement links TRBV7-9 to TRBJ2-1; 7 bases match TRBD2. CDR1 is SEHNR, CDR2 FQNEAQ, per germline (reference sequence). The CDR3 is made up of 18 amino acids. V gave up 5 bases and J gave up 8 bases; unmatched junction bases: 21. The CDR3 DNA follows: TGTGCCAGCAGCAACACGCAGCGCGCGGGGGAAGCGCGGCATGAGCAGTTCTTC. Amino acid sequence: CASSNTQRAGEARHEQFF. The variable domain in full, with the rest retrieved from reference TRBV7-9 and TRBJ2-1, is DTGVSQNPRHKITKRGQNVTFRCDPISEHNRLYWYRQTLGQGPEFLTYFQNEAQLEKSRLLSDRFSAERPKGSFSTLEIQRTEQGDSAMYLCASSNTQRAGEARHEQFFGPGTRLTVL.

The sample holds a few counts of this clonotype. The chain has TRBV12-3 or TRBV12-4 and TRBJ2-5; D ambiguous. Deletions cut 2 bases from V and 2 bases from J, with 9 bases between. This CDR3 is built from 14 residues. CDR3 protein: CASSLTAAQETQYF. The CDR3 region has the DNA TGTGCCAGCAGTTTAACGGCAGCACAAGAGACCCAGTACTTC.

This clonotype occurred many times. This chain uses TRBV5-1 with TRBJ2-2; 9 bases match TRBD2. The CDR3 contains 16 residues. Germline trimming cut 4 bases from V and 7 bases from J; bases unmatched to any gene: 11. CDR1 is SGHRS, CDR2 YFSETQ, per germline. The DNA of the CDR3 is TGCGCCAGCAGCCCGCGGGTAGCGGGAGAGGTCGGGGAGCTGTTTTTT. Its protein is CASSPRVAGEVGELFF.

This clonotype was detected ten times or more. This rearrangement joins TRBV5-1 to TRBJ1-1; TRBD1 matches at 10 bases. V lost 2 bases to trimming and J lost 6 bases; unmatched junction nucleotides: 10. Per germline, CDR1 SGHRS and CDR2 YFSETQ. The CDR3 runs to 16 residues. The DNA for the CDR3 is TGCGCCAGCAGCTTTGGGAGGGGACAGGGGATCGCTGAAGCTTTCTTT. Amino acid sequence: CASSFGRGQGIAEAFF.

On this clonotype: A much larger clone lies a single base off, so this may be a read error. V usage is TRBV29-1 and J usage is TRBJ2-7, with TRBD1 matching over 9 bases. V lost 5 bases to trimming and J lost 8 bases; unmatched junction nucleotides: 13. This CDR3 has 14 residues. Germline V lookup: CDR1 SQVTM, CDR2 ANQGSEA. This chain's CDR3 is CSVRKTGGGDKQYF. In DNA, the CDR3 is TGCAGCGTTCGCAAAACAGGGGGCGGCGACAAGCAGTACTTC.

This clonotype was seen ten or more times. V and J are TRBV20-1 and TRBJ2-3; 9 nucleotides align to TRBD2. The CDR3 is 16 residues long. Germline lookup yields CDR1 DFQATT and CDR2 SNEGSKA (reference sequence). V shed 6 bases and J 0 bases; nucleotides not matched to a gene: 10. CDR3 coding DNA: TGCAGTGCCCCGCCGGCGGGAGGGCCGAGCACAGATACGCAGTATTTT. It specifies CSAPPAGGPSTDTQYF.

This clonotype has at least ten counts. This chain links TRBV5-5 with TRBJ2-7, with D unclear. The CDR3 covers 13 residues. Per the germline V gene, CDR1 is SGHKS and CDR2 is YYEKEE (reference sequence). V lost 4 bases to trimming and J lost 6 bases, with 14 bases between them. This CDR3 reads CASSVALSTEQYF. The DNA for the CDR3 is TGTGCCAGCAGCGTGGCGCTTTCTACCGAGCAGTACTTC. Full variable domain (rest looked up from reference TRBV5-5 and TRBJ2-7): DAGVTQSPTHLIKTRGQQVTLRCSPISGHKSVSWYQQVLGQGPQFIFQYYEKEERGRGNFPDRFSARQFPNYSSELNVNALLLGDSALYLCASSVALSTEQYFGPGTRLTVT.

The sample holds many counts of this clonotype. This chain joins TRBV12-3 or TRBV12-4 and TRBJ1-4; D gene ambiguous. CDR3 length equals 13 residues. V lost 6 bases, J lost 7 bases, and 12 bases lay in between. The CDR3 sequence: CASSNGDFEKLFF. The CDR3 nucleotides read TGTGCCAGCAGCAACGGCGATTTTGAAAAACTGTTTTTT.

The chain couples TRBV27 to TRBJ2-1; possible D gene TRBD2, 6 bases. CDR3 size: 14 residues. Germline V gives CDR1 MNHEY, CDR2 SMNVEV (reference sequence). Trimming shortened V by 1 base and J by 10 bases, and 14 bases separated the two germline ends. In nucleotides, the CDR3 is TGTGCCAGCAGTTTATTGATGGGAGGAGGGGAGCAGTTCTTC. Residues: CASSLLMGGGEQFF.

The chain has TRBV30 and TRBJ1-1; the match to TRBD1 covers 7 bases. Germline lookup yields CDR1 GTSNPN and CDR2 SVGIG (reference sequence). The CDR3 extends over 12 amino acids. V dropped 4 bases and J dropped 5; count of bases not matched to a gene: 4. The CDR3 loop is CAWNRGQTEAFF. The CDR3 nucleotides read TGTGCCTGGAACCGGGGACAGACTGAAGCTTTCTTT.